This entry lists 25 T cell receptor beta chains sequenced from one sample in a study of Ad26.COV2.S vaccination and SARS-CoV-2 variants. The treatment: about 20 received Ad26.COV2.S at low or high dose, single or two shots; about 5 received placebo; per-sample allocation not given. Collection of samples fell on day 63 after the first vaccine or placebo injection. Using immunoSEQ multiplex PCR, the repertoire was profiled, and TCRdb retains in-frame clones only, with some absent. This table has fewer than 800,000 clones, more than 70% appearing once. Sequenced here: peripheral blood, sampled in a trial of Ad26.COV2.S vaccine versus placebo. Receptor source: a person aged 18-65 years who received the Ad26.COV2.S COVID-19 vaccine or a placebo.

The CDR3 sequence: CASSLDPERVYEQFF. In nucleotides, the CDR3 is TGTGCCAGCAGCTTAGATCCCGAAAGGGTTTATGAGCAGTTCTTC. V is TRBV11-3 and J is TRBJ2-1; D remains unclear. The CDR3 contains 15 residues. V lost 0 bases to trimming and J lost 8 bases, with 14 bases between them. CDR1 and CDR2 from the germline V gene are SGHNT and YENEEA.

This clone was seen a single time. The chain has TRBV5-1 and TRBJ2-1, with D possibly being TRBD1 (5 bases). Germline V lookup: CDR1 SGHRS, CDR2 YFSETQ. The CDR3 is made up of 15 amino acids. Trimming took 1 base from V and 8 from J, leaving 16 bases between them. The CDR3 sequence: CASSLQDGRVDEQFF. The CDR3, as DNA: TGCGCCAGCAGCTTGCAGGATGGCAGGGTCGATGAGCAGTTCTTC.

CDR3 coding DNA: TGTGCCAGCAGTGGTGGACGTCGGGTTGCGGGTGAAGCTTTCTTT. Residues: CASSGGRRVAGEAFF. This chain links TRBV25-1 with TRBJ1-1; D unclear. The CDR3 consists of 15 residues. V was cut by 4 bases and J by 7 bases, with 19 bases left in between. Per germline, CDR1 MGHDK and CDR2 SYGVNS.

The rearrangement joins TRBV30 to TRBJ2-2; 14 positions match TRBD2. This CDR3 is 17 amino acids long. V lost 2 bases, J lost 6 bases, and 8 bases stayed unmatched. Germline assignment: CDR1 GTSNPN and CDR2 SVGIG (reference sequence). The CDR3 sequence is CAWSPGLAGALAGELFF. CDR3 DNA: TGTGCCTGGAGTCCGGGACTAGCGGGAGCTTTGGCCGGGGAGCTGTTTTTT. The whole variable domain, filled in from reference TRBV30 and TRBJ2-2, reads SQTIHQWPATLVQPVGSPLSLECTVEGTSNPNLYWYRQAAGRGLQLLFYSVGIGQISSEVPQNLSASRPQDRQFILSSKKLLLSDSGFYLCAWSPGLAGALAGELFFGEGSRLTVL.

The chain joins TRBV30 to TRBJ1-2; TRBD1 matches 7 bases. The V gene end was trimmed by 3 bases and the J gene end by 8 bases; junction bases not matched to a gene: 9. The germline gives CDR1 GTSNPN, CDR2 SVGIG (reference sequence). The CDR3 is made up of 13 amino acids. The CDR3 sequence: CAWSDLRGWGYTF. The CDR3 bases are TGTGCCTGGAGCGATCTCAGGGGGTGGGGCTACACCTTC.

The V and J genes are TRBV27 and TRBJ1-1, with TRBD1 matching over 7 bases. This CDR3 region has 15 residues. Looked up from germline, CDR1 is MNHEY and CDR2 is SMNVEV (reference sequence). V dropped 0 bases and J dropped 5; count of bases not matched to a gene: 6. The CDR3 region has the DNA TGTGCCAGCAGTTTATCTAACAGGGGTGGGACTGAAGCTTTCTTT. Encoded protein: CASSLSNRGGTEAFF.

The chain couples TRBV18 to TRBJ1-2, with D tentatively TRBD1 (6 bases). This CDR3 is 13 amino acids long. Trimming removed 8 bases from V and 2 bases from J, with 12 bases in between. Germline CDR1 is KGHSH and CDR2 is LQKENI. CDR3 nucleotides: TGTGCCAGCACATGGACAGAGAACTATGGCTACACCTTC. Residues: CASTWTENYGYTF.

CDR3 amino acids: CASSFVGFAGSGYTF. In DNA form, the CDR3 reads TGTGCCAGCAGCTTCGTGGGTTTTGCGGGTTCGGGCTACACCTTC. The V gene is TRBV7-9, the J gene TRBJ1-2; D gene uncertain. Per the germline V gene, CDR1 is SEHNR and CDR2 is FQNEAQ (reference sequence). The CDR3 totals 15 residues. The V end lost 3 bases, the J end lost 8 bases, and 19 bases lay between the germline ends.

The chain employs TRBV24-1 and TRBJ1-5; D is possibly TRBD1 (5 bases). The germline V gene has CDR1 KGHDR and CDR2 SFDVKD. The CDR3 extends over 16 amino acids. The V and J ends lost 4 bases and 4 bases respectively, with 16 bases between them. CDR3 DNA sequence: TGTGCCACCAGTGACGGGGTTCGGGGGGGGAATCAGCCCCAGCATTTT. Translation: CATSDGVRGGNQPQHF.

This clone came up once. The CDR3 nucleotides read TGTGCCAGCAGTTTAGCGGGAGCCCGCTACAATGAGCAGTTCTTC. Translated: CASSLAGARYNEQFF. The gene calls are TRBV27 and TRBJ2-1; 7 positions match TRBD2. Trimming took 2 bases from V and 3 from J; bases not matched to a gene: 4. Germline V gene sequence: CDR1 MNHEY, CDR2 SMNVEV (reference sequence). CDR3 length equals 15 residues.

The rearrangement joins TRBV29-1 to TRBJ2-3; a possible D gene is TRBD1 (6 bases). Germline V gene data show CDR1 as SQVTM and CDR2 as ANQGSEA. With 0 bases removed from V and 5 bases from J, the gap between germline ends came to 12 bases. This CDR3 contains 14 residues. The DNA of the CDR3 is TGCAGCGTTGAAGAGGGGGCGGTGGGAGATACGCAGTATTTT. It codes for CSVEEGAVGDTQYF.

CDR3 residues: CASSQEPGVPYEQYF. CDR3 in DNA: TGTGCCAGCAGCCAAGAACCAGGGGTACCGTACGAGCAGTACTTC. V and J are TRBV3-1 (or the pseudogene TRBV3-2) and TRBJ2-7, with a possible D match to TRBD1 (6 bases). Germline CDR1 reads LGHDT; CDR2 reads YNNKEL (reference sequence). V was trimmed by 0 bases and J by 4 bases, leaving 13 bases between them. The CDR3 is 15 amino acids.

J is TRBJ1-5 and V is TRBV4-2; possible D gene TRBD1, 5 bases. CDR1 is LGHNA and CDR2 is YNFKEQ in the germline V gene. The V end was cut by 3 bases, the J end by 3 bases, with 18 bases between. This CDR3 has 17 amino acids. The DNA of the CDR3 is TGTGCCAGCAGCCACGGTATGACTGCACAGGACAATCAGCCCCAGCATTTT. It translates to CASSHGMTAQDNQPQHF.

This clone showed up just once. The CDR3, as DNA: TGTGCCACCAGTGATCGGACTAGCGGGAGGTGGGCAGATACGCAGTATTTT. Translating gives CATSDRTSGRWADTQYF. The rearrangement uses TRBV24-1 and TRBJ2-3, with TRBD2 identical over 14 bases. The germline V gene encodes CDR1 KGHDR and CDR2 SFDVKD. There are 17 residues in the CDR3. With 3 bases clipped from V and 4 bases from J, the junction kept 5 bases outside the gene matches.

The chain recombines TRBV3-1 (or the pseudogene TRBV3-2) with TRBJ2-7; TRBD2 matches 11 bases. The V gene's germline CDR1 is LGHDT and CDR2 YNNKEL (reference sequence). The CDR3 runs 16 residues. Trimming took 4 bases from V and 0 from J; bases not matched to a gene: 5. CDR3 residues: CASSPLAGGRSYEQYF. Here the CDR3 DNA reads TGTGCCAGCAGCCCCCTAGCGGGAGGCCGCTCCTACGAGCAGTACTTC.

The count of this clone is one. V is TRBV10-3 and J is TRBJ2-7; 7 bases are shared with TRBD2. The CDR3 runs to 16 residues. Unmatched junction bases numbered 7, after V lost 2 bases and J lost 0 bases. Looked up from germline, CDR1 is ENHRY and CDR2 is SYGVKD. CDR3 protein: CAISEERGLNSYEQYF. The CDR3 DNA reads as TGTGCCATCAGTGAGGAGCGGGGACTGAACTCCTACGAGCAGTACTTC.

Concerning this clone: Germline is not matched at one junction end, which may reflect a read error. The CDR3 sequence is CAWSALGSQGGHF. The CDR3 DNA reads TGTGCCTGGAGTGCCCTTGGCTCACAGGGTGGGCACTTC. This rearrangement joins TRBV30 to TRBJ2-7; D perhaps matches TRBD1 (6 bases). Germline CDR1 is GTSNPN and CDR2 is SVGIG (reference sequence). The CDR3 spans 13 residues.

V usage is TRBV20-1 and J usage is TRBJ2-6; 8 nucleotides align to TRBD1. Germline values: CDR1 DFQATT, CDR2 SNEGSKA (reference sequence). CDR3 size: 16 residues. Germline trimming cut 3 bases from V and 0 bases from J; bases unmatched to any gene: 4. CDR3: CSASRTGSSGANVLTF. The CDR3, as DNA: TGCAGTGCTAGTAGGACAGGGTCCTCTGGGGCCAACGTCCTGACTTTC.

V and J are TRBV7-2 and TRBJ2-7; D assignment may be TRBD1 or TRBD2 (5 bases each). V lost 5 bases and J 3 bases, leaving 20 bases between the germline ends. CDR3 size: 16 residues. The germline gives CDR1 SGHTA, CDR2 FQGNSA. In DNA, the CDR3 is TGTGCCAGCAGCCCACGTCCGGGATCAACAGGCTACGAGCAGTACTTC. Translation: CASSPRPGSTGYEQYF.

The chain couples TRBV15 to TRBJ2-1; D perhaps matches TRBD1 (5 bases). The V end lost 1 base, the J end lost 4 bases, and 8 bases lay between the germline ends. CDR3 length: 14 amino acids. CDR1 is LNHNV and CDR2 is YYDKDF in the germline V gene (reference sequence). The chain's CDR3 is CATSRVGAYNEQFF. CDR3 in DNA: TGTGCCACCAGCAGAGTTGGGGCGTACAATGAGCAGTTCTTC. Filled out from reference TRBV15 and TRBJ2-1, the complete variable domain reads DAMVIQNPRYQVTQFGKPVTLSCSQTLNHNVMYWYQQKSSQAPKLLFHYYDKDFNNEADTPDNFQSRRPNTSFCFLDIRSPGLGDTAMYLCATSRVGAYNEQFFGPGTRLTVL.

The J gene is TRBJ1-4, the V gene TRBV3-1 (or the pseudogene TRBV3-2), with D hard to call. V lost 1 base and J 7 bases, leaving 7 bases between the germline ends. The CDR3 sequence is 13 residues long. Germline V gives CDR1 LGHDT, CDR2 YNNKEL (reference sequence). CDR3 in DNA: TGTGCCAGCAGCCAAGTTCTTGGTGAAAAACTGTTTTTT. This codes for CASSQVLGEKLFF.

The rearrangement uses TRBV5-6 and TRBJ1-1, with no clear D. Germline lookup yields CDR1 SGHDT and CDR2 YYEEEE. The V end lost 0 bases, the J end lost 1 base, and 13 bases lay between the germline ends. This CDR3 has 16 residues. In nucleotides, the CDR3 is TGTGCCAGCAGCTTGGTCGAGTTCATGGGGAACACTGAAGCTTTCTTT. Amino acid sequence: CASSLVEFMGNTEAFF.

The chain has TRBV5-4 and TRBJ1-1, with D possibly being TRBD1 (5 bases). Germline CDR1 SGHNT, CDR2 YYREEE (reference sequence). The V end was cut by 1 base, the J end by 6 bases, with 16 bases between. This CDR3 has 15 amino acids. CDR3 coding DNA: TGTGCCAGCAGCTTGCCTCAGGGAAGGATCGCTGAAGCTTTCTTT. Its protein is CASSLPQGRIAEAFF. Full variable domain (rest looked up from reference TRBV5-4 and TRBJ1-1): ETGVTQSPTHLIKTRGQQVTLRCSSQSGHNTVSWYQQALGQGPQFIFQYYREEENGRGNFPPRFSGLQFPNYSSELNVNALELDDSALYLCASSLPQGRIAEAFFGQGTRLTVV.

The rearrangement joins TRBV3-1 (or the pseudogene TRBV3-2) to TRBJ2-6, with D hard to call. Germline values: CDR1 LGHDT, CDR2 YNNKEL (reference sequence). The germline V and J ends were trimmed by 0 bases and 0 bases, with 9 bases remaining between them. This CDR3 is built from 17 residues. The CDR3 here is CASSQDKLSSGANVLTF. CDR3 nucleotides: TGTGCCAGCAGCCAAGATAAGCTCAGCTCTGGGGCCAACGTCCTGACTTTC.

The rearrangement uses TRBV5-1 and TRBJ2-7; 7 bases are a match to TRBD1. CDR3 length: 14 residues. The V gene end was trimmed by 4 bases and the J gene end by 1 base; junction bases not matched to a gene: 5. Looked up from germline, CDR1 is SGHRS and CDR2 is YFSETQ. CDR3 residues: CASSHPDRSYEQYF. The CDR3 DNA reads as TGCGCCAGCAGCCATCCGGACAGGTCCTACGAGCAGTACTTC.